Presented here are 25 T cell receptor beta chains from one specimen sequenced in a study of CD8 T cells in ankylosing spondylitis. Points from the study as a whole: Roughly eight highly homologous variants formed a TCR beta motif that appeared characteristic of ankylosing spondylitis blood.

TCRdb fed the 5' RACE reads into MiXCR, producing one record per CDR3 protein. Altogether approximately 500,000 distinct CDR3 sequences are present, roughly 13% being singletons, with the ten largest covering about 6.8%. Their antigens remain unidentified. Sequenced material: blood, either unsorted or a sorted T cell fraction (not recorded which). The source of these receptors is a male donor with ankylosing spondylitis.

This clonotype came up a few times. The CDR3 nucleotides are TGTGCCATCAGTGCAGGACAGGGGGCCGGCAATCAGCCCCAGCATTTT. Amino acid sequence: CAISAGQGAGNQPQHF. The chain joins TRBV10-3 to TRBJ1-5, with TRBD1 identical over 11 bases. After removal of 4 bases from V and 2 bases from J, the junction contained 4 bases not matched to a gene. Per germline, CDR1 ENHRY and CDR2 SYGVKD. The CDR3 spans 16 residues.

This clonotype was observed at least ten times. The gene calls are TRBV11-1 and TRBJ2-3; D is ambiguous. Germline V gives CDR1 SGHAT, CDR2 FQDESV (reference sequence). The CDR3 totals 13 residues. V lost 4 bases and J lost 9, with 14 bases in between. CDR3 amino acids: CASSWTPGETQYF. CDR3 nucleotide sequence: TGTGCCAGCAGCTGGACCCCCGGAGAGACGCAGTATTTT.

This clonotype has more than one count but fewer than ten. V gene TRBV3-1 combines with J gene TRBJ1-1; D ambiguous. The CDR3 consists of 14 residues. Germline assignment: CDR1 LGHDT and CDR2 YNNKEL (reference sequence). Deletions cut 1 base from V and 0 bases from J, with 6 bases between. The DNA of the CDR3 is TGTGCCAGCAGCCAAGGGCGGCTGAACACTGAAGCTTTCTTT. This encodes CASSQGRLNTEAFF.

A few counts support this clonotype. The CDR3 sequence: CSAGPPGGEKLFF. The DNA of the CDR3 is TGCAGTGCTGGGCCCCCGGGAGGTGAAAAACTGTTTTTT. The chain recombines TRBV20-1 with TRBJ1-4; D remains unclear. The CDR3 contains 13 residues. Trimming took 5 bases from V and 7 from J, leaving 14 bases between them. Germline V gene sequence: CDR1 DFQATT, CDR2 SNEGSKA (reference sequence).

This clonotype was seen at least ten times. The J gene is TRBJ1-1, the V gene TRBV7-9; D is ambiguous. CDR1 is SEHNR, CDR2 FQNEAQ, per germline (reference sequence). With 6 bases removed from V and 1 base from J, the gap between germline ends came to 21 bases. The length of the CDR3 is 17 residues. CDR3 region: CASRPKVRIGGNTEAFF. CDR3 DNA sequence: TGTGCCAGCAGACCAAAAGTCAGGATTGGTGGGAACACTGAAGCTTTCTTT.

In its sample, this clonotype was seen a few times. The rearrangement links TRBV5-6 to TRBJ2-2; 8 bases align to TRBD1. The CDR3 runs to 15 residues. Germline V gene lookup returns CDR1 SGHDT and CDR2 YYEEEE. The trim removed 4 bases at V and 7 bases at J, leaving 9 bases unmatched. The CDR3 region is CASSTLTGAVGELFF. The CDR3 coding sequence is TGTGCCAGCAGCACCTTGACAGGGGCGGTCGGGGAGCTGTTTTTT.

This chain connects TRBV20-1 to TRBJ2-1, with 13 bases matching TRBD2. Germline trimming cut 0 bases from V and 5 bases from J; bases unmatched to any gene: 4. The CDR3 totals 16 residues. Germline lookup yields CDR1 DFQATT and CDR2 SNEGSKA (reference sequence). CDR3 sequence (DNA): TGCAGTGCTAGAGATCTCGGACTAGCGGGGGACAATGAGCAGTTCTTC. Protein sequence: CSARDLGLAGDNEQFF.

The rearrangement links TRBV7-2 to TRBJ2-7; 7 nucleotides match TRBD1. The CDR3 runs 16 residues. With 4 bases clipped from V and 8 bases from J, the junction kept 17 bases outside the gene matches. Germline assignment: CDR1 SGHTA and CDR2 FQGNSA. The CDR3 loop reads CASSSYGAVTGLQQYF. CDR3 DNA sequence: TGTGCCAGCAGCTCCTACGGGGCGGTGACAGGGCTCCAGCAGTACTTC. The complete variable domain, with remaining parts taken from reference TRBV7-2 and TRBJ2-7, reads GAGVSQSPSNKVTEKGKDVELRCDPISGHTALYWYRQSLGQGLEFLIYFQGNSAPDKSGLPSDRFSAERTGGSVSTLTIQRTQQEDSAVYLCASSSYGAVTGLQQYFGPGTRLTVT.

This clonotype was observed a handful of times. Here the CDR3 DNA reads TGTGCCAGCAGTTTATCCAGGAGCCAGGAGACCCAGTACTTC. Residues: CASSLSRSQETQYF. J is TRBJ2-5 and V is TRBV28; D is unresolved. This CDR3 comprises 14 residues. Trimming took 1 base from V and 5 from J, leaving 11 bases between them. The germline gives CDR1 MDHEN, CDR2 SYDVKM.

V gene TRBV6-5 combines with J gene TRBJ1-1; D is unresolved. Trimming took 2 bases from V and 5 from J, leaving 9 bases between them. The CDR3 extends over 13 amino acids. CDR1 and CDR2 from the germline V gene are MNHEY and SVGAGI. The CDR3 here is CASSYVVGTEAFF. DNA for the CDR3: TGTGCCAGCAGTTACGTGGTCGGGACTGAAGCTTTCTTT.

This clonotype was seen many times. The V and J genes are TRBV10-3 and TRBJ2-2; D may be TRBD2 (6 bases). This CDR3 is built from 14 residues. Trimming cost V 7 bases and J 2 bases, with 11 bases left between them. Germline CDR1 is ENHRY and CDR2 is SYGVKD. CDR3 DNA sequence: TGTGCCATCACGGGGCGGGACAACACCGGGGAGCTGTTTTTT. Its translation: CAITGRDNTGELFF.

The rearrangement links TRBV4-1 to TRBJ1-6, with D tentatively TRBD1 (5 bases). Trimming shortened V by 0 bases and J by 8 bases, and 17 bases separated the two germline ends. Looked up from germline, CDR1 is MGHRA and CDR2 is YSYEKL. The CDR3 covers 17 residues. This chain's CDR3 is CASSQDPRGALDSPLHF. The DNA of the CDR3 is TGCGCCAGCAGCCAAGATCCCCGTGGGGCGTTAGATTCACCCCTCCACTTT.

This clonotype showed up just a few times. The rearrangement links TRBV18 to TRBJ2-3; 9 nucleotides agree with TRBD1. With V trimmed by 5 bases and J by 4 bases, 4 bases remained unmatched. Germline V gives CDR1 KGHSH, CDR2 LQKENI. CDR3 length equals 14 residues. The CDR3 coding sequence is TGTGCCAGCTCAGGACAGGGGACGGCAGATACGCAGTATTTT. Protein: CASSGQGTADTQYF.

The V gene is TRBV18, the J gene TRBJ2-7; 7 bases are shared with TRBD2. V lost 4 bases, J lost 2 bases, and 11 bases stayed unmatched. Germline V CDR1 and CDR2: KGHSH, LQKENI. This CDR3 has 16 amino acids. The CDR3 protein is CASSHNSPAGAYEQYF. CDR3 nucleotides: TGTGCCAGCTCACACAATAGCCCGGCGGGGGCCTACGAGCAGTACTTC.

This clonotype has only a few counts. The chain is built from TRBV11-3 and TRBJ1-1; D call uncertain. CDR3 length: 16 residues. CDR1 is SGHNT, CDR2 YENEEA, per germline. V shed 4 bases and J shed 0 bases, with 15 bases lying between them. The CDR3 here is CASSSGPGSMNTEAFF. The CDR3 nucleotides are TGTGCCAGCAGCTCCGGCCCGGGCAGTATGAACACTGAAGCTTTCTTT.

The V and J genes are TRBV10-3 and TRBJ2-1; 7 positions match TRBD2. The CDR3 contains 14 residues. V lost 8 bases, J lost 4 bases, and 8 bases stayed unmatched. CDR1 and CDR2 (germline): ENHRY, SYGVKD. CDR3: CAIRAGERYNEQFF. In DNA form, the CDR3 reads TGTGCCATCCGGGCGGGAGAAAGGTACAATGAGCAGTTCTTC.

This clonotype was counted a few times. CDR3 DNA sequence: TGTGCCAGCAGCTCCCCCTGGGCAGGGCTTGGGGTCGAGCAGTTCTTC. It encodes CASSSPWAGLGVEQFF. The V gene is TRBV7-8, the J gene TRBJ2-1, with a tentative D call TRBD1 (5 bases). Germline V gene data show CDR1 as SGHVS and CDR2 as FQNEAQ. V was trimmed by 4 bases and J by 10 bases, leaving 23 bases between them. This CDR3 is built from 16 residues.

The chain links TRBV20-1 to TRBJ2-1, with TRBD2 identical over 10 bases. Germline assignment: CDR1 DFQATT and CDR2 SNEGSKA (reference sequence). The V segment lost 5 bases and the J segment 0 bases; nucleotides outside the gene matches: 7. CDR3 length equals 16 residues. The chain's CDR3 is CSAQPGLASSYNEQFF. The CDR3 DNA is TGCAGTGCTCAACCGGGACTAGCGAGCTCCTACAATGAGCAGTTCTTC.

This clonotype was recorded a few times. The chain carries TRBV20-1 and TRBJ1-3; TRBD1 matches at 9 bases. In germline, CDR1 is DFQATT, CDR2 SNEGSKA (reference sequence). After removal of 6 bases from V and 8 bases from J, the junction contained 11 bases not matched to a gene. This CDR3 is built from 14 residues. The DNA for the CDR3 is TGCAGTGCCGTGAGGGGACAGGGTGGCGACACCATATATTTT. It translates to CSAVRGQGGDTIYF.

The table lists this clonotype with a few counts. The chain links TRBV5-1 to TRBJ2-1; D call uncertain. The V and J ends lost 1 base and 2 bases respectively, with 13 bases between them. The CDR3 is 16 residues long. Per the germline V gene, CDR1 is SGHRS and CDR2 is YFSETQ. The CDR3 loop reads CASSLSGRQTYNEQFF. CDR3 bases: TGCGCCAGCAGCTTGTCTGGCAGGCAAACCTACAATGAGCAGTTCTTC. Combining the CDR3 with reference TRBV5-1 and TRBJ2-1 gives the whole variable domain KAGVTQTPRYLIKTRGQQVTLSCSPISGHRSVSWYQQTPGQGLQFLFEYFSETQRNKGNFPGRFSGRQFSNSRSEMNVSTLELGDSALYLCASSLSGRQTYNEQFFGPGTRLTVL.

This clonotype has only a few counts. The chain joins TRBV28 to TRBJ1-1; D gene uncertain. The ends were cut back, 0 bases at V and 10 bases at J, with 15 bases in the middle. Germline CDR1 reads MDHEN; CDR2 reads SYDVKM. The length of the CDR3 is 14 residues. CDR3 sequence: CASSLWGERSSAFF. The DNA for the CDR3 is TGTGCCAGCAGTTTATGGGGCGAGCGGTCCTCAGCTTTCTTT.

At least ten counts were recorded for this clonotype. The chain carries TRBV12-5 and TRBJ2-5; D is ambiguous. V was cut by 6 bases and J by 4 bases, with 3 bases left in between. The CDR3 totals 10 residues. Germline loops: CDR1 LGHNT, CDR2 FRNRAP. CDR3 sequence reads: CASGVETQYF. In DNA form, the CDR3 reads TGTGCTAGTGGGGTAGAGACCCAGTACTTC.

J is TRBJ2-1 and V is TRBV7-2, with 8 bases fitting TRBD2. CDR3 length: 16 amino acids. Germline loops: CDR1 SGHTA, CDR2 FQGNSA. The ends lost 3 bases at V and 3 bases at J; junction bases unmatched: 7. The CDR3 loop is CASSLSSGSGYNEQFF. The CDR3 region has the DNA TGTGCCAGCAGCTTGTCCAGCGGGAGCGGCTACAATGAGCAGTTCTTC.

The rearrangement links TRBV7-2 to TRBJ2-2; no firm D call. The CDR3 length is 13 residues. In germline, CDR1 is SGHTA, CDR2 FQGNSA. The V and J ends lost 2 bases and 6 bases respectively, with 7 bases between them. The CDR3 sequence: CASSLRRPGELFF. CDR3 DNA sequence: TGTGCCAGCAGCTTAAGAAGGCCCGGGGAGCTGTTTTTT.

This clonotype turned up a few times. The chain combines TRBV5-1 with TRBJ2-7, with a possible D match to TRBD2 (7 bases). Per the germline V gene, CDR1 is SGHRS and CDR2 is YFSETQ. The CDR3 runs to 16 residues. Trimming took 6 bases from V and 2 from J, leaving 21 bases between them. CDR3 in DNA: TGCGCCAGCACCTCCGGTTGGGGGAGGGGGGCCTACGAGCAGTACTTC. Its translation: CASTSGWGRGAYEQYF.